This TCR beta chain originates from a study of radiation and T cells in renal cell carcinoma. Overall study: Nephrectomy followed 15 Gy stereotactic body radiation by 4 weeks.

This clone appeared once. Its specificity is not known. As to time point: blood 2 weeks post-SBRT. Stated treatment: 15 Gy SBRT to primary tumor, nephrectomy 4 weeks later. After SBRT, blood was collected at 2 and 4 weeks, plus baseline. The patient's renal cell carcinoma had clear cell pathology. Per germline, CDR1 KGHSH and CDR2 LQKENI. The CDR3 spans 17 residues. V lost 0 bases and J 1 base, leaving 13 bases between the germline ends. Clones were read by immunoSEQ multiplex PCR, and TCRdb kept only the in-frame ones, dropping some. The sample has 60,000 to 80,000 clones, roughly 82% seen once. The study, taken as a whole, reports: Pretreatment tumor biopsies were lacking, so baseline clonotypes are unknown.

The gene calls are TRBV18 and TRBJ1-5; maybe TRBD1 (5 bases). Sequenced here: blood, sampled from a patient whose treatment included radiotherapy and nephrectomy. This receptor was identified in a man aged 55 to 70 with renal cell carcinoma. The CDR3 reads CASSPPEGRVSNQPQHF. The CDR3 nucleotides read TGTGCCAGCTCACCACCGGAAGGCAGGGTAAGCAATCAGCCCCAGCATTTT. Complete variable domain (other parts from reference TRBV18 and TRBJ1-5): NAGVMQNPRHLVRRRGQEARLRCSPMKGHSHVYWYRQLPEEGLKFMVYLQKENIIDESGMPKERFSAEFPKEGPSILRIQQVVRGDSAAYFCASSPPEGRVSNQPQHFGDGTRLSIL.